This TCR beta chain was observed in a study of blood T cells in healthy people across ages. Next came a second PCR, run for about 6 to 11 cycles, which used a sample-barcoded 5' primer along with a J-beta primer mix. TCRdb reprocessed the 5' RACE reads with MiXCR, giving one entry per CDR3 protein. The profile covers approximately 800,000 distinct CDR3 sequences, with about 48% appearing a single time and under 50% taken by the ten largest. The receptor was derived from an elderly man in good health. Sequenced material: blood.

The CDR3 coding sequence is TGTGCCAGCTCAACCAGGGGCGGCACTGAAGCTTTCTTT. Translating it yields CASSTRGGTEAFF. This chain connects TRBV6-4 to TRBJ1-1, with D perhaps TRBD1 (6 bases). V lost 8 bases, J lost 4 bases, and 14 bases lay in between. This CDR3 contains 13 residues. Germline V gives CDR1 MRHNA, CDR2 SNTAGT.